This T cell receptor (beta chain) was recorded in a study of cytomegalovirus exposure and HLA in healthy donors (dated by TCRdb to the late 2010s). Study-wide context: In an earlier analysis of roughly 590 of the donors, around 290 Gb of sequence data and approximately 120 million unique TCR beta sequences from about 190 million T cells were reported. To predict cytomegalovirus infection status, the study brought together high-throughput TCR immunosequencing, statistical association of individual TCRs with disease status, and machine learning. An earlier analysis of 587 of the donors used high-throughput TCR beta sequencing to judge whether each TCR beta V gene segment behaved as functional or pseudogenic. A later genetic analysis took genome-wide SNP genotypes for about 55% of the 666 donors and used that subset as a discovery cohort. A separate validation cohort of more than 100 different subjects was used in addition to the 666-subject first cohort. The study was designed to test whether signatures of past pathogen exposure could be identified by cataloging public T cell receptors. Several DR-DQ haplotypes were handled as single units for association and clustering, since linkage in the cohort was strong. Donor age, sex, ethnicity and CMV serostatus were collected together with the repertoire data. HLA typing included class I and class II loci at four-digit resolution. Rather than using new phenotypic data, the later analysis identified candidate immune exposures from TCR beta sequences and from how often those sequences occurred across donors. The study used immunosequencing to profile the T cell repertoires of approximately 630 subjects and linked those repertoires to cytomegalovirus serostatus. Among 398 genotyped donors of the cohort, an average of approximately 200,000 unique TCR beta nucleotide sequences was sequenced per donor, of which about 20% were non-productive. Of the roughly 400 genotyped donors, approximately 82% fell in the genetic ancestry cluster associated with self-reported Caucasian donors. All discovery cohort repertoires had been generated using a single sequencing platform. The number of typed donors differed by locus: 629-630 for A, B, C, DRB1 and DQB1; approximately 520 for DQA1; 606 for DPA1; and about 470 for DPB1. Around 330 gigabases of sequencing data and tens of millions of unique TCR sequences made up an early release that covered 640 HLA-typed donors. A later analysis re-examined previously published TCR beta repertoires from roughly 720 donors and added high-resolution HLA genotyping to investigate patterns of TCR occurrence. Study-wide conclusions, independent of this receptor: A further reported finding was that TCR beta sequences accurately predicted the HLA-A and HLA-B alleles for most subjects in the first cohort. The study gave a list of under 200 TCR beta chains associated with cytomegalovirus. Most CMV-associated TCR beta chains appeared to be HLA-restricted in a later analysis, and the HLA associations seemed to be driven largely by CMV exposure. A later analysis found that HLA-associated TCR beta chains were more clonally expanded and had lower generation probabilities than equally common non-associated chains. HLA typing was unavailable for some donors at each locus, so association tests used only the typed subset. The cohort was sequenced for TCR beta chains only, and without alpha or paired-chain data the features that could be detected were limited. According to the authors, the approach could potentially be generalized to other disease states and immunological phenotypes. Broadly in line with IMGT annotations, most TCR beta V segments showed up in productive rearrangements about 90% or about 30% of the time in an earlier analysis of around 600 of the donors. Some 16 rarely observed V segments, including chromosome 9 orphons, were excluded from the earlier analysis of several hundred of the donors because counts were too low. In a later analysis, TCR association rates were found to vary across HLA loci, with the most associated TCRs seen for DRB1 alleles and the fewest for HLA-C alleles. Cytomegalovirus status was reported to be diagnosed by the classifier with high specificity and sensitivity in both the original and validation cohorts. According to a later genetic analysis, donors in an Asian-associated ancestry cluster had fewer N-insertions in productive TCRs than the approximately 650-donor mean. According to a later analysis, parvovirus B19, influenza, CMV and Epstein-Barr virus appeared linked to several top co-occurrence clusters. V-gene and J-gene trimming of TCR beta chains was associated with a missense DCLRE1C variant in a later genetic analysis, and the association was replicated in an independent cohort. The sequencing pipeline was judged likely to have produced a cluster of highly shared sequence variants as a technical artifact. Presence/absence analyses assumed roughly uniform sequencing depth across donors, an assumption that may not hold. When HLA alleles, especially DR and DQ, strongly co-occurred, TCR associations were difficult to assign to individual alleles. Some IMGT-functional V segments, including TRBV6-2 and TRBV6-3, could not be distinguished by the 87-base-pair reads and were therefore excluded. Immune exposure information for the cohort was limited to CMV serostatus. Linkage disequilibrium might explain the correlated functional status among segregating V segments, but an unknown experimental factor could not be ruled out. While some public TCRs were present in many individuals, most TCR sequences turned up only very rarely across donors. A later analysis associated 16,951 TCR beta sequences with specific HLA alleles at a false discovery rate of 0.05. In vitro tests confirmed that a few of the cytomegalovirus-associated TCR beta chains recognize cytomegalovirus antigens.

Libraries were prepared through the immunoSEQ multiplex PCR assay. The multiplex PCR relied on a mix of 60 forward primers for TCR Vbeta segments and 13 reverse primers for TCR Jbeta segments. Amplification of the CDR3 region of rearranged TCR beta genes was performed with a multiplex PCR assay on genomic DNA. Amplified TCR beta libraries were sequenced as 87-base-pair reads on the Illumina HiSeq System. As for the original processing: A later analysis tallied about 77 million unique TCR beta chains across the 666 repertoires, and about 10 million of those chains were shared by two or more donors. Raw reads were error-corrected and collapsed into unique sequences with a nearest-neighbor algorithm that merged closely related sequences to remove PCR and sequencing errors. CDR3 sequences were aligned to IMGT reference sequences to assign V, D and J gene segments. Each retained sequence needed at least a six-nucleotide match to both a V gene segment and a J gene segment. Rearrangements were called productive when the CDR3 lacked stop codons and stayed in frame with V and J; all others were non-productive. Following IMGT convention, CDR3 was defined as the stretch from the second conserved V-encoded cysteine up to the conserved J-encoded phenylalanine. The earlier analysis of some 600 of the donors excluded sequences that lacked an unambiguous match to a single V gene segment. An earlier analysis of a few hundred of the donors called V segments functional above 56.7% productive rearrangements and segregating when the between-donor standard deviation exceeded 5%. A statistical classification framework was built for diagnosing cytomegalovirus status from the catalog of TCR beta chain sequences. V and J gene assignment, in a later analysis, came from comparing TCR nucleotide sequences with IMGT/GENE-DB human TR gene sequences. In a later analysis, CDR3 sequences and most-parsimonious VDJ recombination scenarios were assigned using the TCRdist pipeline. In a later analysis, each TCR beta chain was defined by its CDR3 amino acid sequence together with its V-gene family, and reads lacking a unique V-gene family were excluded. In a later analysis, 500 to 700 highly shared, low-generation-probability nucleotide sequences were removed to address suspected cross-contamination and a sequencing artifact. In a later analysis, a clonal expansion index for each public chain was calculated from normalized within-repertoire ranks of inferred template counts. Generation probabilities in a later analysis came from a VDJ recombination model fitted to out-of-frame rearrangements, and those results were checked against IGoR. A later analysis scored TCR-TCR, TCR-HLA and TCR-CMV co-occurrence with hypergeometric tests, applying a repertoire-size bias correction to TCR pairs. False discovery rates were estimated in a later analysis by permuting HLA or CMV assignments 20 times. A later analysis grouped co-occurring TCRs with DBSCAN, adding TCRdist sequence similarity when clustering within HLA-allele-positive subsets. Co-occurrence clustering excluded repertoires with fewer than 30,000 or more than 120,000 public chains, plus five with anomalous nucleotide sharing. In its TCRdb copy, this immuneACCESS table keeps in-frame sequences only and misses some clones. Where compared with another copy, unresolved V genes explain less than half of these, and the others have no known cause. V and J calls and clone size are those listed in that table; D and trimming were worked out from the DNA. The sample yields more than 85,000 clones; around 80% were counted once. The biggest ten clones account for 2% to 2.5% of the sample.

As for this clone: This clone's antigen is unknown. No base quality information exists; no much larger clone differs at one position.

At the junction V is shortened by 2 bases and J by 0 bases, with 13 bases in between. The germline V gene supplies CDR1 SGHRS and CDR2 YFSETQ. From its cysteine to its phenylalanine, the CDR3 spans 16 amino acids. The kept DNA is CDR3 alone, 48 bases in frame from the first base. In total, over 600 healthy bone marrow donors made up the cohort. All cohort members were sampled while nominally healthy, although unrecorded immune exposures were likely present. The donor was CMV seronegative and was included in the group of about 400 seronegative cohort members. Every donor gave a peripheral blood sample, and the peripheral blood mononuclear cells from that sample were used for TCR beta sequencing. The Qiagen DNeasy Blood Extraction Kit was used to extract genomic DNA from the blood cell samples.

Sample: PBMCs. This sequence originates from a young man in good health and CMV-seronegative. The chain is made from TRBV5-1 and TRBJ2-3, with TRBD2 as a weak D call on 6 bases. The sequence in DNA is TGCGCCAGCAGCTTTACGGCGGGGACTAGCACAGATACGCAGTATTTT. The encoded protein is CASSFTAGTSTDTQYF.